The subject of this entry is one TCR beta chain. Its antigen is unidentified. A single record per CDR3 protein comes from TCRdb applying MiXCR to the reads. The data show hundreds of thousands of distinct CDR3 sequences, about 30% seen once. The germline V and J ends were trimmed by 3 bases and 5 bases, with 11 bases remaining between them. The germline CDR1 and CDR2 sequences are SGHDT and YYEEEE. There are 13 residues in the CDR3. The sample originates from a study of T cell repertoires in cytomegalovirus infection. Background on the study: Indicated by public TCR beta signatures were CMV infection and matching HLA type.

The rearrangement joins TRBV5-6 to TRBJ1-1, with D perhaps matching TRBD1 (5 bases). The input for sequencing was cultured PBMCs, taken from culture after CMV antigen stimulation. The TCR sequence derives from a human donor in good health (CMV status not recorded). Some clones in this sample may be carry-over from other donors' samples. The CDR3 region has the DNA TGTGCCAGCAGCTCGGTCAGGGTTACTGAAGCTTTCTTT. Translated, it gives CASSSVRVTEAFF. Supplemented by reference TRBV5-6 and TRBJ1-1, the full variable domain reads DAGVTQSPTHLIKTRGQQVTLRCSPKSGHDTVSWYQQALGQGPQFIFQYYEEEERQRGNFPDRFSGHQFPNYSSELNVNALLLGDSALYLCASSSVRVTEAFFGQGTRLTVV.